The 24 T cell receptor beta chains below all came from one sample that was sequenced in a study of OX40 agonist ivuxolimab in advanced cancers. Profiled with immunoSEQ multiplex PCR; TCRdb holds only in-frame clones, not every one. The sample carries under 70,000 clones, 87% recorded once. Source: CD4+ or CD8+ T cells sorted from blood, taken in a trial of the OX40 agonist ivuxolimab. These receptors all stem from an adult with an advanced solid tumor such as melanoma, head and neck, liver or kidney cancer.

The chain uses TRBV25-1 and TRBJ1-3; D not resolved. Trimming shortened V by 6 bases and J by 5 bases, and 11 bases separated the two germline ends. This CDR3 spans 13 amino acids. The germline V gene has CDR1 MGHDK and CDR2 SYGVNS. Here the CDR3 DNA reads TGTGCCAGCAGGTTAACAGATAGAAACACCATATATTTT. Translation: CASRLTDRNTIYF.

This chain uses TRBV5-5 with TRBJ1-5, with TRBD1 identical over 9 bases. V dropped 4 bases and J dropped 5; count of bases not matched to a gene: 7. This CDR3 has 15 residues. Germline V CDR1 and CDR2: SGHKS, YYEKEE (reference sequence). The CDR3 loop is CASSPRDRDHQPQHF. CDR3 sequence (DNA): TGTGCCAGCAGCCCACGGGACAGGGATCATCAGCCCCAGCATTTT. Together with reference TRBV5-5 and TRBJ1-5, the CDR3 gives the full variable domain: DAGVTQSPTHLIKTRGQQVTLRCSPISGHKSVSWYQQVLGQGPQFIFQYYEKEERGRGNFPDRFSARQFPNYSSELNVNALLLGDSALYLCASSPRDRDHQPQHFGDGTRLSIL.

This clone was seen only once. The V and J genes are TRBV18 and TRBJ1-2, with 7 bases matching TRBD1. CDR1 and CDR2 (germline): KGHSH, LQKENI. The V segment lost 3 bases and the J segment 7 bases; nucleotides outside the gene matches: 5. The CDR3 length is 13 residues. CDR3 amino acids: CASSPLQGSGYTF. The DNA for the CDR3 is TGTGCCAGCTCACCTTTACAGGGGTCTGGCTACACCTTC. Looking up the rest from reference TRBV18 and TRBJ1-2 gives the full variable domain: NAGVMQNPRHLVRRRGQEARLRCSPMKGHSHVYWYRQLPEEGLKFMVYLQKENIIDESGMPKERFSAEFPKEGPSILRIQQVVRGDSAAYFCASSPLQGSGYTFGSGTRLTVV.

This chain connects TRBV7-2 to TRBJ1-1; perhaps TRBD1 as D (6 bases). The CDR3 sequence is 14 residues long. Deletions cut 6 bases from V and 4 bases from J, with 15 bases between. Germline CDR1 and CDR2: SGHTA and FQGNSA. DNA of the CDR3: TGTGCCAGCAGTCTATCCGGGGGCGGCACTGAAGCTTTCTTT. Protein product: CASSLSGGGTEAFF.

CDR3 sequence (DNA): TGTGCCAGCAGAGACCAGGGAGACACTGAAGCTTTCTTT. Translation: CASRDQGDTEAFF. The J gene is TRBJ1-1, the V gene TRBV2, with D possibly being TRBD1 (5 bases). Trimming stripped 6 bases from V and 3 bases from J, with 11 bases between. Looked up from germline, CDR1 is SNHLY and CDR2 is FYNNEI. The CDR3 runs to 13 residues.

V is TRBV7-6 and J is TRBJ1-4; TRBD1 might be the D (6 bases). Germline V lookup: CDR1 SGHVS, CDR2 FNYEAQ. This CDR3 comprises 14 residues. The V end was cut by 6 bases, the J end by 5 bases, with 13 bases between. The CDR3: CASRARGVNEKLFF. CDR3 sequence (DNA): TGTGCCAGCAGGGCGAGGGGGGTGAATGAAAAACTGTTTTTT.

The CDR3 here is CASSETIRARGHDYGYTF. The CDR3 DNA reads as TGTGCCAGCAGTGAAACCATAAGGGCTAGGGGGCACGACTATGGCTACACCTTC. This chain joins TRBV6-4 and TRBJ1-2; 7 bases fit TRBD1. The V gene's germline CDR1 is MRHNA and CDR2 SNTAGT. The J segment lost 3 bases and the V segment lost 3 bases, leaving 16 bases of the junction unmatched. This CDR3 spans 18 amino acids.

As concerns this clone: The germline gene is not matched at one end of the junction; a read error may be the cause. CDR3 region: CASSLAGGQGGELFF. CDR3 DNA sequence: TGTGCCAGCAGTTTAGCGGGAGGGCAGGGCGGGGAGCTGTTTTTT. J is TRBJ2-2 and V is TRBV7-2; TRBD2 matches 11 bases. The CDR3 is 15 residues long. The germline V gene has CDR1 SGHTA and CDR2 FQGNSA.

The CDR3 DNA reads TGTGCCAGTACCAGGGGGCCTACTGAAAAACTGTTTTTT. Translating it yields CASTRGPTEKLFF. The genes are TRBV19 and TRBJ1-4; 8 nucleotides line up with TRBD1. V shed 7 bases and J 7 bases; nucleotides not matched to a gene: 5. The germline V gene encodes CDR1 LNHDA and CDR2 SQIVND (reference sequence). The CDR3 spans 13 residues.

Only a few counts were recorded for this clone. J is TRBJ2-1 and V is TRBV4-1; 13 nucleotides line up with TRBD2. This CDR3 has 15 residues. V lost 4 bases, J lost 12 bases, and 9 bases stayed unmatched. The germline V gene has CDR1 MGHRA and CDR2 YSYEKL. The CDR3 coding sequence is TGCGCCAGCAGCCCCGGGACTAGCGGGACCTATGGGCAGTTCTTC. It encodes CASSPGTSGTYGQFF.

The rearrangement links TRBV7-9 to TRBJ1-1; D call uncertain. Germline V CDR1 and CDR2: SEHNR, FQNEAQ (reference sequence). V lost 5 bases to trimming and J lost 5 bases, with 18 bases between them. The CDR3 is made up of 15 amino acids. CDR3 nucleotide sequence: TGTGCCAGCAGCCCTTATGTCCCGGCTGGGACTGAAGCTTTCTTT. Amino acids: CASSPYVPAGTEAFF.

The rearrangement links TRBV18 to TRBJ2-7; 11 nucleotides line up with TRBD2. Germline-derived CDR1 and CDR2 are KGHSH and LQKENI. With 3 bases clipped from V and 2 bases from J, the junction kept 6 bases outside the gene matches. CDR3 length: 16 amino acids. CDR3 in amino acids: CASSPSGTSGTYEQYF. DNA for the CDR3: TGTGCCAGCTCACCGTCCGGGACTAGCGGTACCTACGAGCAGTACTTC.

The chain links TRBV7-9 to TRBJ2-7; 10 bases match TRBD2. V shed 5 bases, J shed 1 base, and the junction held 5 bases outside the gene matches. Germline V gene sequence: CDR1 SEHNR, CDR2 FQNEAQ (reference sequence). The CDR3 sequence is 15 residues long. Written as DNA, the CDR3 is TGTGCCAGCAGCAGCTGGACTAGCGGTTCCTACGAGCAGTACTTC. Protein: CASSSWTSGSYEQYF.

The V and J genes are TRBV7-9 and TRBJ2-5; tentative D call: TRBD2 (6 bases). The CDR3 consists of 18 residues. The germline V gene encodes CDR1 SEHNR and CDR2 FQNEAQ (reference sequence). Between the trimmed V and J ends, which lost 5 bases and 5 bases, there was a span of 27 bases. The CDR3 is CASSPTGGQRLDRETQYF. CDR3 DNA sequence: TGTGCCAGCAGCCCGACCGGGGGTCAGAGATTGGATCGTGAGACCCAGTACTTC. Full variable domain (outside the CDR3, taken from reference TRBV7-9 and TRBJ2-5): DTGVSQNPRHKITKRGQNVTFRCDPISEHNRLYWYRQTLGQGPEFLTYFQNEAQLEKSRLLSDRFSAERPKGSFSTLEIQRTEQGDSAMYLCASSPTGGQRLDRETQYFGPGTRLLVL.

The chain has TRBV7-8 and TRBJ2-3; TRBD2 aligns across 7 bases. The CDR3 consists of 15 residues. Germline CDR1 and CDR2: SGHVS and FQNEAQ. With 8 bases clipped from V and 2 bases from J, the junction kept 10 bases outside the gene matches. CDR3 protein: CASGNLAEITDTQYF. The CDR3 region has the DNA TGTGCCAGCGGGAACCTAGCGGAAATCACAGATACGCAGTATTTT.

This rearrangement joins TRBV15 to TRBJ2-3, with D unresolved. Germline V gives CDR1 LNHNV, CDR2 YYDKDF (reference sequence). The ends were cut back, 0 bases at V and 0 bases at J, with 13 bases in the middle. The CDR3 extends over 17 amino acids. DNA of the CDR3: TGTGCCACCAGCAGAGATGAAGCGTCGGATAGCACAGATACGCAGTATTTT. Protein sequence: CATSRDEASDSTDTQYF. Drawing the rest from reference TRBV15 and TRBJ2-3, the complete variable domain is DAMVIQNPRYQVTQFGKPVTLSCSQTLNHNVMYWYQQKSSQAPKLLFHYYDKDFNNEADTPDNFQSRRPNTSFCFLDIRSPGLGDTAMYLCATSRDEASDSTDTQYFGPGTRLTVL.

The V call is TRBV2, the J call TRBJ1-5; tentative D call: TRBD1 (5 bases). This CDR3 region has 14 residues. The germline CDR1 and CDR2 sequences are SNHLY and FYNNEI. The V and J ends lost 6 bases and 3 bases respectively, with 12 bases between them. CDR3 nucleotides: TGTGCCAGCAGCCCCGGGACCCTCAATCAGCCCCAGCATTTT. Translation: CASSPGTLNQPQHF.

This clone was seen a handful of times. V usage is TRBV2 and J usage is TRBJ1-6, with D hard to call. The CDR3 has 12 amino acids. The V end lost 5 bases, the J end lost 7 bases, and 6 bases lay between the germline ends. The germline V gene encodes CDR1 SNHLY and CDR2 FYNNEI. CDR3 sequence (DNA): TGTGCCAGCAGTCGACAAAATTCACCCCTCCACTTT. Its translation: CASSRQNSPLHF.

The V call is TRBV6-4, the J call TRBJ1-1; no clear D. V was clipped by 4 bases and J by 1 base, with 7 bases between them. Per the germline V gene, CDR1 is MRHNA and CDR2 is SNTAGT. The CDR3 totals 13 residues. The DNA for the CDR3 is TGTGCCAGCAGTGTTGGCCAGAACACTGAAGCTTTCTTT. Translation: CASSVGQNTEAFF.

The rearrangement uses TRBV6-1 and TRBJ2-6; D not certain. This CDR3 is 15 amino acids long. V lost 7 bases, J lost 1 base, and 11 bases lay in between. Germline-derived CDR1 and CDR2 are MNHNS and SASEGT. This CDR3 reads CASKAAESGANVLTF. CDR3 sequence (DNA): TGTGCCAGCAAGGCTGCTGAGTCTGGGGCCAACGTCCTGACTTTC.

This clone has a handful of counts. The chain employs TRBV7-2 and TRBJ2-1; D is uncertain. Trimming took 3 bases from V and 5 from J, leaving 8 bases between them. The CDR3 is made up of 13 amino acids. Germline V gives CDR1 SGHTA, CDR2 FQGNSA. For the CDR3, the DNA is TGTGCCAGCAGCTTTTCGCTCCACAATGAGCAGTTCTTC. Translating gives CASSFSLHNEQFF.

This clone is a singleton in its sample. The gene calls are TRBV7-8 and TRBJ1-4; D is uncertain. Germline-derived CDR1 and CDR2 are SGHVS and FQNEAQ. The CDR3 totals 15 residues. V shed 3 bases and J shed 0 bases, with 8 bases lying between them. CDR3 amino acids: CASSFSTATNEKLFF. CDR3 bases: TGTGCCAGCAGCTTTAGTACCGCAACTAATGAAAAACTGTTTTTT.

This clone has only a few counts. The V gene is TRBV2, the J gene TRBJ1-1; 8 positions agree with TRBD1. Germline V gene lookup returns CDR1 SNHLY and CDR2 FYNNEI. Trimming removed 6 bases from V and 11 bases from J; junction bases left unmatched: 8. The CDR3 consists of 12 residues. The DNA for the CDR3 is TGTGCCAGCAGGGGCGACAGGGACAGGGCTTTCTTT. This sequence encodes CASRGDRDRAFF. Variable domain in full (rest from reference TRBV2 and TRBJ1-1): EPEVTQTPSHQVTQMGQEVILRCVPISNHLYFYWYRQILGQKVEFLVSFYNNEISEKSEIFDDQFSVERPDGSNFTLKIRSTKLEDSAMYFCASRGDRDRAFFGQGTRLTVV.

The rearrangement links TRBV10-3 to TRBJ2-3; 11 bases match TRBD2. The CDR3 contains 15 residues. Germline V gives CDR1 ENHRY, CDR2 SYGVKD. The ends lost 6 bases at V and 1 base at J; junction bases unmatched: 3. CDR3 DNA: TGTGCCATCAGGACGGGACTAGCGGGCACAGATACGCAGTATTTT. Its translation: CAIRTGLAGTDTQYF.